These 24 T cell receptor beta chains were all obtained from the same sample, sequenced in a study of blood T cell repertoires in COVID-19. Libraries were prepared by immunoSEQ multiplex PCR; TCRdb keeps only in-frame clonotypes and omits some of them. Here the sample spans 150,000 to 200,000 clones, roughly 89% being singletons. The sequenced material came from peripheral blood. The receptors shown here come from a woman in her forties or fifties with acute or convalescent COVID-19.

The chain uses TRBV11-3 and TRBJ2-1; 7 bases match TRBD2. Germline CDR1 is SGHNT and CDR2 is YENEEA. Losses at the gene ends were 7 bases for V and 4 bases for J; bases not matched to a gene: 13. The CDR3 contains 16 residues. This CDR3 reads CASTTLSGGTYNEQFF. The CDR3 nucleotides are TGTGCCAGCACCACTTTGTCGGGGGGAACATACAATGAGCAGTTCTTC.

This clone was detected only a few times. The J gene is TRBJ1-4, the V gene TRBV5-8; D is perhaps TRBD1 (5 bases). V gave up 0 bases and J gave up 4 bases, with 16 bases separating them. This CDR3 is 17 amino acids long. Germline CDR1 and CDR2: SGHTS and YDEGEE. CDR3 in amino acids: CASSLVIGRGYNEKLFF. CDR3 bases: TGTGCCAGCAGCTTGGTAATAGGAAGGGGATATAATGAAAAACTGTTTTTT.

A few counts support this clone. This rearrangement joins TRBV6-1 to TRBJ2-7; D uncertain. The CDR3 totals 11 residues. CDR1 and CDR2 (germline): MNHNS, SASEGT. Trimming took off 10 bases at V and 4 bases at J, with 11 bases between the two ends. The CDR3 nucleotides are TGTGCCACCTCAGGAAGGTACGAGCAGTACTTC. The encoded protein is CATSGRYEQYF.

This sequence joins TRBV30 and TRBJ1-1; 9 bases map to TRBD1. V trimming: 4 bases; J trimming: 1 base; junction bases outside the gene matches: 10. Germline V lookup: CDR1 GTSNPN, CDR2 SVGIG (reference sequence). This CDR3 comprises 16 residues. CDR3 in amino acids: CAWIRGQGYGNTEAFF. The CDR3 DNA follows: TGTGCCTGGATACGAGGACAGGGGTATGGGAACACTGAAGCTTTCTTT.

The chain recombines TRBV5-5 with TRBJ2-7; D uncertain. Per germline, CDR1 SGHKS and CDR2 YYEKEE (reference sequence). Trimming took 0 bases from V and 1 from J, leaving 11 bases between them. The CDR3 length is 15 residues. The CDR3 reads CASSLASSASYEQYF. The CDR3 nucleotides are TGTGCCAGCAGCTTGGCCTCCAGCGCGTCCTACGAGCAGTACTTC.

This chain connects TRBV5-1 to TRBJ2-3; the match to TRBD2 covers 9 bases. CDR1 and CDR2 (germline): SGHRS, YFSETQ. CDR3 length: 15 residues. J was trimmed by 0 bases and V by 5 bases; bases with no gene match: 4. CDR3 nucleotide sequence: TGCGCCAGCAGGCGGGGGGGGCCTAGCACAGATACGCAGTATTTT. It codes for CASRRGGPSTDTQYF.

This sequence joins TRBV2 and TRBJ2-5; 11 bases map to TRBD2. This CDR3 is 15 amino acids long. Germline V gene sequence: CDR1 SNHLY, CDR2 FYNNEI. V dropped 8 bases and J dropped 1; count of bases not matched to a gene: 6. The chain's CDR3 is CASSLAGGFQETQYF. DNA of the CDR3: TGTGCCAGCTCTCTAGCGGGAGGTTTCCAAGAGACCCAGTACTTC.

CDR3 bases: TGTGCCAGCAGCCCCTCGACTCCCGTAGCCCAGCATTTT. Its translation is CASSPSTPVAQHF. The chain combines TRBV7-2 with TRBJ1-5, with D unresolved. Germline-derived CDR1 and CDR2 are SGHTA and FQGNSA. Trimming left V 5 bases short and J 11 bases short, with 16 bases between. The CDR3 sequence is 13 residues long.

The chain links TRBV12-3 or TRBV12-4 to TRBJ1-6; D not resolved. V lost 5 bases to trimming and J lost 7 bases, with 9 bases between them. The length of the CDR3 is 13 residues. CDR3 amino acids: CASSPRENSPLHF. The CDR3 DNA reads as TGTGCCAGCAGTCCCCGGGAAAATTCACCCCTCCACTTT.

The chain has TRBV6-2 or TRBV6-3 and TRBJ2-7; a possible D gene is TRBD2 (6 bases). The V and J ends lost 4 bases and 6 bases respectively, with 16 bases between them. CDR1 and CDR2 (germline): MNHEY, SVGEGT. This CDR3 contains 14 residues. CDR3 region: CASSSPGGRTEQYF. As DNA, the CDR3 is TGTGCCAGCAGTTCTCCTGGGGGGAGGACCGAGCAGTACTTC.

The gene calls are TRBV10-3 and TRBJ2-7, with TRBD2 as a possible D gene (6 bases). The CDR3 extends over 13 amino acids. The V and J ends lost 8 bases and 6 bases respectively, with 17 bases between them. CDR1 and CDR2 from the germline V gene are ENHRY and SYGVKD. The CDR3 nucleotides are TGTGCCATCGTTGGCGGGGACGCCACCGAGCAGTACTTC. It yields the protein CAIVGGDATEQYF.

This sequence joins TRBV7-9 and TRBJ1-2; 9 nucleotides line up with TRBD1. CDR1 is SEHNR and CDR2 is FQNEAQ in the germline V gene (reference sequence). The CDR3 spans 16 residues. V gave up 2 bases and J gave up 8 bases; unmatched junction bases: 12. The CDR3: CASSLSPRTGAPGYTF. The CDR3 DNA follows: TGTGCCAGCAGCTTATCCCCGCGGACAGGGGCTCCCGGCTACACCTTC.

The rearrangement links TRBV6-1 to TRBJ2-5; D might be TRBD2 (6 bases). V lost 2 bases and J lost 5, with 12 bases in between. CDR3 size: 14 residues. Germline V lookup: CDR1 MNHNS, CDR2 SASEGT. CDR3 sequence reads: CASSEIGLAETQYF. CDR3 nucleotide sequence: TGTGCCAGCAGTGAAATCGGGCTAGCGGAGACCCAGTACTTC.

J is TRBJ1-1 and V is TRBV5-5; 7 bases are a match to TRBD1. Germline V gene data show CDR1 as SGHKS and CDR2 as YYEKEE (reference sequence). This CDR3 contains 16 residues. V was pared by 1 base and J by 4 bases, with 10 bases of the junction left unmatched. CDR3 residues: CASSLMGQIVGTEAFF. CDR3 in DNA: TGTGCCAGCAGCTTGATGGGACAGATTGTGGGCACTGAAGCTTTCTTT.

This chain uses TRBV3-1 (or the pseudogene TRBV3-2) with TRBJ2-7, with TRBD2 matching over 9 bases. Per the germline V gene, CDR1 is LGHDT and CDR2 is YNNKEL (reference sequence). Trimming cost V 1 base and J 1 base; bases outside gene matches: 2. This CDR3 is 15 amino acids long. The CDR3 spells CASSQGLAESYEQYF. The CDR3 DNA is TGTGCCAGCAGCCAAGGACTAGCGGAATCCTACGAGCAGTACTTC.

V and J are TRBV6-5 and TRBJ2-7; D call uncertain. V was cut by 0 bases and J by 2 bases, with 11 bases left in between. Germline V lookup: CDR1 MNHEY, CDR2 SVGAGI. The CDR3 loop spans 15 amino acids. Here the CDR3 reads CASSYSRPGTYEQYF. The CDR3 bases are TGTGCCAGCAGTTACTCGAGACCAGGAACCTACGAGCAGTACTTC.

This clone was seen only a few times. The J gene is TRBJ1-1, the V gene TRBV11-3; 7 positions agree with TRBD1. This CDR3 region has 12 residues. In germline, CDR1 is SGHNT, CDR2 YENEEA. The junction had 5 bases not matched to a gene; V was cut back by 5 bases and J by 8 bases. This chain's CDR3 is CASSATGVEAFF. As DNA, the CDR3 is TGTGCCAGCAGCGCTACAGGGGTAGAAGCTTTCTTT.

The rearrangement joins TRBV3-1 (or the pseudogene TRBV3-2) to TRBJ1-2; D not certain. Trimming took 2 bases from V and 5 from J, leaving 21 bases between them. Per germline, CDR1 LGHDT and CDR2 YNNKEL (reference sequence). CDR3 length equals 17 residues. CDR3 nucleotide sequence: TGTGCCAGCAGCCAAAATCGGCGACATACTCGATATTATGGCTACACCTTC. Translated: CASSQNRRHTRYYGYTF.

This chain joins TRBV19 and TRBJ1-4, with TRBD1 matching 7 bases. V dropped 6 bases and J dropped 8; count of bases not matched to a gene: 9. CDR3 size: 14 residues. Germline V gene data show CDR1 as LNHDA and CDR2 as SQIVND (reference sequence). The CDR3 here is CASSRGTAAEKLFF. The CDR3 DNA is TGTGCCAGTAGCCGGGGGACAGCAGCAGAAAAACTGTTTTTT.

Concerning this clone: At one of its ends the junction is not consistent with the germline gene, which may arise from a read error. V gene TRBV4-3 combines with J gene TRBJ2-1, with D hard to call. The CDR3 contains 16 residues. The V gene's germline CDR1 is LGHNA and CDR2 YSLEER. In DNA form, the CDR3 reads TGCGCCAGCAGTCAAGGGATCCGGAGCTCCTACAATGAGCAGTTCTTC. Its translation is CASSQGIRSSYNEQFF.

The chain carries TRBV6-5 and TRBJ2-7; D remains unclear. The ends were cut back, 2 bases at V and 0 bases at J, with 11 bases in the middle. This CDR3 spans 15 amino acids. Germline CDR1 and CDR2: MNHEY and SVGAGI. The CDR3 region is CASSYAERSSYEQYF. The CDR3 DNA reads TGTGCCAGCAGTTACGCAGAGAGGAGCTCCTACGAGCAGTACTTC.

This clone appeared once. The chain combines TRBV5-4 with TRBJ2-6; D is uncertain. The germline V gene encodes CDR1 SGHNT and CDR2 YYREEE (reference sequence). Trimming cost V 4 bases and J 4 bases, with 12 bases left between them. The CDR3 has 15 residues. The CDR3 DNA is TGTGCCAGCAGCCCCTTTACAGCCGGGGCCAACGTCCTGACTTTC. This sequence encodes CASSPFTAGANVLTF.

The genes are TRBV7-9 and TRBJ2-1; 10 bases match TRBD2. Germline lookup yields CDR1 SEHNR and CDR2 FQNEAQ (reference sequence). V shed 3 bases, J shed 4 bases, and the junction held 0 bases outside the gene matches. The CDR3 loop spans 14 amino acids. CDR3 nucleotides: TGTGCCAGCAGCTTTAGCGGGGGGTACAATGAGCAGTTCTTC. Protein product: CASSFSGGYNEQFF.

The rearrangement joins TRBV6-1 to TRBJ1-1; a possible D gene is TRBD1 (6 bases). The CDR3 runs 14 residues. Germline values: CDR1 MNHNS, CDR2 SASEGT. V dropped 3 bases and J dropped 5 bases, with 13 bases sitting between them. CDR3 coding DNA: TGTGCCAGCAGTGATCTAGGGGGTTCGACTGAAGCTTTCTTT. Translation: CASSDLGGSTEAFF.